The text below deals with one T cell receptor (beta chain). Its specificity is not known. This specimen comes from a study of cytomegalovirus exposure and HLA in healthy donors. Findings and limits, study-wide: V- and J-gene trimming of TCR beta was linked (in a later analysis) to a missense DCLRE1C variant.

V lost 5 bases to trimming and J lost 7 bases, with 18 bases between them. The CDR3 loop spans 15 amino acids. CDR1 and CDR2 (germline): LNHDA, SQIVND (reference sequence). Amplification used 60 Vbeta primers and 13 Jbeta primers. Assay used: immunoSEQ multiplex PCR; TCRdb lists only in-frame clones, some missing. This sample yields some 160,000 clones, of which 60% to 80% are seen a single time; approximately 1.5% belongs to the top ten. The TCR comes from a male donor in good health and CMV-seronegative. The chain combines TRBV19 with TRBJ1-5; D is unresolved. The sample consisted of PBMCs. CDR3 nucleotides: TGTGCCAGTAGTCTCCCACCAGTGGGGAGACAGCCCCAGCATTTT. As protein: CASSLPPVGRQPQHF.